These T cell receptor beta chains were read from a single sample in a study of blood T cell repertoires in COVID-19. Repertoires were generated with immunoSEQ multiplex PCR, while TCRdb's copy carries only in-frame clones and drops some. The sample shows 140,000 or so clones, around 78% of them seen only once. The source material was peripheral blood. These receptor sequences come from a woman aged 55-70 years with acute or convalescent COVID-19. Both conserved end residues are part of each CDR3. D genes are given only for firm matches. The size of a clone is reported for some rows only, either as once, few or many, or as a class for expanded clones.

DNA: TGCGCCAGCAGTCCCGGACAGGGCGGTATGCGGAGCTACGAGCAGTACTTC
CDR3: CASSPGQGGMRSYEQYF
V: TRBV5-1
D: TRBD1
J: TRBJ2-7
size: .

DNA: TGTGCCAGCACCCACCTCCGACTAGCGGGAGCGTTGGCCGGGGAGCTGTTTTTT
CDR3: CASTHLRLAGALAGELFF
V: TRBV27
D: TRBD2
J: TRBJ2-2
size: .

DNA: TGTGCCAGCAGTTTATCCGAGACAGCCTACAATCAGCCCCAGCATTTT
CDR3: CASSLSETAYNQPQHF
V: TRBV28
D: .
J: TRBJ1-5
size: many

DNA: TGTGCCAGCAGTCGTCCCTTGGATACGCAGTATTTT
CDR3: CASSRPLDTQYF
V: TRBV27
D: .
J: TRBJ2-3
size: .

DNA: TGTGCCAGCAGCCAAGACCGGTCCCCTTCAGGCTACACCTTC
CDR3: CASSQDRSPSGYTF
V: TRBV3-1/TRBV3-2
D: .
J: TRBJ1-2
size: .

DNA: TGTGCCAGCAGTGAACTGGGACAGGGTCCCAACACCTTC
CDR3: CASSELGQGPNTF
V: TRBV6-1
D: TRBD1
J: TRBJ1-2
size: .

DNA: TGTGCCAGCAGTTACCTCCAGGACACTGAAGCTTTCTTT
CDR3: CASSYLQDTEAFF
V: TRBV6-5
D: .
J: TRBJ1-1
size: .

DNA: TGTGCCAGCAGCGTAGGACAGGGCGCCGGGGAGCTGTTTTTT
CDR3: CASSVGQGAGELFF
V: TRBV9
D: TRBD1
J: TRBJ2-2
size: once

DNA: TGTGCCAGCAGCTTGTTGGGGGCTACAAGCTCTGGAAACACCATATATTTT
CDR3: CASSLLGATSSGNTIYF
V: TRBV5-6
D: .
J: TRBJ1-3
size: .

DNA: TGTGCCAGCTCACCGACTAGCGGGGCCCACAATGAGCAGTTCTTC
CDR3: CASSPTSGAHNEQFF
V: TRBV18
D: TRBD2
J: TRBJ2-1
size: .

DNA: TGTGCCAGCAGCCCTGACCAACCGACAGGGCGTAATCAGCCCCAGCATTTT
CDR3: CASSPDQPTGRNQPQHF
V: TRBV7-9
D: TRBD1
J: TRBJ1-5
size: .

DNA: TGTGCCAGTAGTGTGAGCCTACTAGCGGGAGGTAATGAGCAGTTCTTC
CDR3: CASSVSLLAGGNEQFF
V: TRBV19
D: TRBD2
J: TRBJ2-1
size: few

DNA: TGCAGCGTTTCCGGGACAGGGGACGATAGCAATCAGCCCCAGCATTTT
CDR3: CSVSGTGDDSNQPQHF
V: TRBV29-1
D: TRBD1
J: TRBJ1-5
size: .

DNA: TGCGCCAGCAGCCCTTGGACAGGGGGCAGGTTTACTGGGGCCAACGTCCTGACTTTC
CDR3: CASSPWTGGRFTGANVLTF
V: TRBV4-1
D: TRBD1
J: TRBJ2-6
size: .

DNA: TGTGCCAGCGACAGGGGGCGAGGGGCCAACGTCCTGACTTTC
CDR3: CASDRGRGANVLTF
V: TRBV6-5
D: TRBD1
J: TRBJ2-6
size: .

DNA: TGTGCCAGCAGCCGGACAGGGAACACAGATACGCAGTATTTT
CDR3: CASSRTGNTDTQYF
V: TRBV9
D: TRBD1
J: TRBJ2-3
size: .

DNA: TGCAGTGCTAGTGACCTAGCGGGAGGAGAGACCCAGTACTTC
CDR3: CSASDLAGGETQYF
V: TRBV20-1
D: TRBD2
J: TRBJ2-5
size: .

DNA: TGTGCCAGCAGCTTAAGGGGCTTGGGGACAGGGGGTTCGAACGAGCAGTACTTC
CDR3: CASSLRGLGTGGSNEQYF
V: TRBV5-6
D: TRBD1
J: TRBJ2-7
size: .

DNA: TGTGCCAGCAGCCTGAGGACAGGGGAGACCCAGTACTTC
CDR3: CASSLRTGETQYF
V: TRBV5-6
D: TRBD1
J: TRBJ2-5
size: .

DNA: TGTGCCACCAGAGGGACCGGACTAGCGGGACCGAACACCGGGGAGCTGTTTTTT
CDR3: CATRGTGLAGPNTGELFF
V: TRBV15
D: TRBD2
J: TRBJ2-2
size: .